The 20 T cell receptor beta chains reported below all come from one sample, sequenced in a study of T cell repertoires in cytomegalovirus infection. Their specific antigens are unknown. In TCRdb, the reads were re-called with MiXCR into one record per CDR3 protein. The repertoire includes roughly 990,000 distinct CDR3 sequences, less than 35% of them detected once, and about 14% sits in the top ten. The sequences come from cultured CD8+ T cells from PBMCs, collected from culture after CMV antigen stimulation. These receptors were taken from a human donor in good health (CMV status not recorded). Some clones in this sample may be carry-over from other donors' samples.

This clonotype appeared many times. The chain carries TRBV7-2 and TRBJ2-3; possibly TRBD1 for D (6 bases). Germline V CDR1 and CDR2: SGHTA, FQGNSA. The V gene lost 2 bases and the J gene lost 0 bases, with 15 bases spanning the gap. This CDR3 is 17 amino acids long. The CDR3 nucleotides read TGTGCCAGCAGCTTACCGCGGACAGCCTCTAGCACAGATACGCAGTATTTT. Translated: CASSLPRTASSTDTQYF.

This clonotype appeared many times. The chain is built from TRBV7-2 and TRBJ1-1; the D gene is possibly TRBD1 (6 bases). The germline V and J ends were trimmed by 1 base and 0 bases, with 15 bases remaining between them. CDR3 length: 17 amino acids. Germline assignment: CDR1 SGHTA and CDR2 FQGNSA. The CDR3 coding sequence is TGTGCCAGCAGCTTAGGGACAGTTCACAACATGAACACTGAAGCTTTCTTT. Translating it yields CASSLGTVHNMNTEAFF.

CDR3 nucleotide sequence: TGTGCCAGCAGTTACTCGATTTCACCGAACACTGAAGCTTTCTTT. It is translated as CASSYSISPNTEAFF. The rearrangement joins TRBV6-8 to TRBJ1-1; D is unresolved. The CDR3 covers 15 residues. In germline, CDR1 is MNHGY, CDR2 SAAAGT. With 0 bases removed from V and 1 base from J, the gap between germline ends came to 9 bases.

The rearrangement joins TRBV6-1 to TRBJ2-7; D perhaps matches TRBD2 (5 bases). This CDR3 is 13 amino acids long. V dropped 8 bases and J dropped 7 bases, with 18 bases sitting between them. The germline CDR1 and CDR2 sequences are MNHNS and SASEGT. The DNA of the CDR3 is TGTGCCAGCGGGAGCGGAGGATTGGGGGAGCAGTACGTC. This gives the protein CASGSGGLGEQYV.

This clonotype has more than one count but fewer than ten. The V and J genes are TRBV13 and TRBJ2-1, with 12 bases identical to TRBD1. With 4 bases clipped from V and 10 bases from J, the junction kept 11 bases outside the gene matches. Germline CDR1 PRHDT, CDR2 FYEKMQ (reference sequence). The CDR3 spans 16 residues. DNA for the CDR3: TGTGCCAGCAGCTCCCCGTCCGGGACAGGGGGCAGGGAGCAGTTCTTC. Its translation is CASSSPSGTGGREQFF.

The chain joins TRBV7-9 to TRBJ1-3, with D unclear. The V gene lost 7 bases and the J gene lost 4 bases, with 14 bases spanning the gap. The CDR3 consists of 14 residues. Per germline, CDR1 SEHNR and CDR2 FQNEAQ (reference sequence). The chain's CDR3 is CASNSLPGGNTIYF. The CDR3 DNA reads TGTGCCAGCAACTCACTCCCGGGGGGAAACACCATATATTTT.

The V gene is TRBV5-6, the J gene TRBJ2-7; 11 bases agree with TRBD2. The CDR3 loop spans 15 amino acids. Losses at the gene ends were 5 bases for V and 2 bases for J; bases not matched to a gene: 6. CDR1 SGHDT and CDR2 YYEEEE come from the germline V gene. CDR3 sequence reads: CASRTTSGVPYEQYF. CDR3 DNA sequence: TGTGCCAGCAGGACGACTAGCGGGGTTCCCTACGAGCAGTACTTC.

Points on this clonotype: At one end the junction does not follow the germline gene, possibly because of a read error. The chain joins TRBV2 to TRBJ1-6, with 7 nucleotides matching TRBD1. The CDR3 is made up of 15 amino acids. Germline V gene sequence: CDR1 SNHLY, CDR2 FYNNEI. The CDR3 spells CSSRQGSSYNSPLHF. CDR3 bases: TGTTCCAGTAGACAGGGAAGCTCCTATAATTCACCCCTCCACTTT.

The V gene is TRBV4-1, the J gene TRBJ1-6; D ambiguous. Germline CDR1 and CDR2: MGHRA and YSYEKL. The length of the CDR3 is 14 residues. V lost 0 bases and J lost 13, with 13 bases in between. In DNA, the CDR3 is TGCGCCAGCAGCCAAGATAAGGCGAGGGTCCCCCTCCACTTT. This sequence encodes CASSQDKARVPLHF.

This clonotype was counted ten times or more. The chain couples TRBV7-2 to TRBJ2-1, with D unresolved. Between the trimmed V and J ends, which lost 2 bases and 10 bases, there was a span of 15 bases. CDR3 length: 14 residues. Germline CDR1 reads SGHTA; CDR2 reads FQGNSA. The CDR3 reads CASSLRPLSTEQFF. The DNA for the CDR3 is TGTGCCAGCAGCTTAAGGCCTCTATCAACGGAGCAGTTCTTC.

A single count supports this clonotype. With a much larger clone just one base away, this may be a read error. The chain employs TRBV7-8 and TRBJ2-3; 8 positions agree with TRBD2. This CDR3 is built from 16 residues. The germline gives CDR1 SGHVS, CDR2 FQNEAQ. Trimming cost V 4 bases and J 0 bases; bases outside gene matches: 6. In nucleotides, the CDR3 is TGTGCCAGCAGCTACCGCGGGGGGTCCAGCACAGATACGCAGTATTTT. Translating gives CASSYRGGSSTDTQYF.

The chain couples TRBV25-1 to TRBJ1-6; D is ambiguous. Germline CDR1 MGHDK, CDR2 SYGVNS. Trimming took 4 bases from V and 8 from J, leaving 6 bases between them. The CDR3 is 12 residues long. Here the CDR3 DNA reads TGTGCCAGCAGTGCCAGTCATTCACCCCTCCACTTT. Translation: CASSASHSPLHF.

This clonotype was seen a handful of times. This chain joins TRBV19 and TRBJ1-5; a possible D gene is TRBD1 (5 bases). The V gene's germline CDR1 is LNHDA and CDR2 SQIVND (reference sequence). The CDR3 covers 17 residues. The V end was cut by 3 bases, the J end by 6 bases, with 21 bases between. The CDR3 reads CASSIRVKGPLAQPQHF. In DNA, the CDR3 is TGTGCCAGTAGTATCCGGGTAAAGGGGCCTTTAGCTCAGCCCCAGCATTTT.

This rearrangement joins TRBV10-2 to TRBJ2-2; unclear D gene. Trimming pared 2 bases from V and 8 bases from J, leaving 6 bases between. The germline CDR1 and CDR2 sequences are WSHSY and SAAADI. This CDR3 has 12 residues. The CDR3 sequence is CASSENRGELFF. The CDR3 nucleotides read TGCGCCAGCAGTGAGAATAGGGGGGAGCTGTTTTTT.

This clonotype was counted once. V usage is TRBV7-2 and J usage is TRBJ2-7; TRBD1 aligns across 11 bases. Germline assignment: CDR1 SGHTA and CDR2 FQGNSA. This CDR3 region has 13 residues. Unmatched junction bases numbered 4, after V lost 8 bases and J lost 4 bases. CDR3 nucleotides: TGTGCCAGCGGACAGGGGGCGTTGTACGAGCAGTACTTC. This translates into CASGQGALYEQYF.

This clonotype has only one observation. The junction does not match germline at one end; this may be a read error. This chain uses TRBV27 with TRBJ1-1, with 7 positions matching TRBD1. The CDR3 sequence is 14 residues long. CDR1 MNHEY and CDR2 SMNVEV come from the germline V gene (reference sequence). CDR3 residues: CASSPYDRDTDAFF. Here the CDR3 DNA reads TGTGCCAGCAGTCCCTACGACAGGGACACTGATGCTTTCTTT.

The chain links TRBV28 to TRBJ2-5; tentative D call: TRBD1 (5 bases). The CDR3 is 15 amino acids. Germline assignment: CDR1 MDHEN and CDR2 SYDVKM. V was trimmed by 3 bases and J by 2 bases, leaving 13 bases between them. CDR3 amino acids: CASSLAAGRQETQYF. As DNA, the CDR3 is TGTGCCAGCAGTTTGGCGGCAGGGCGGCAAGAGACCCAGTACTTC.

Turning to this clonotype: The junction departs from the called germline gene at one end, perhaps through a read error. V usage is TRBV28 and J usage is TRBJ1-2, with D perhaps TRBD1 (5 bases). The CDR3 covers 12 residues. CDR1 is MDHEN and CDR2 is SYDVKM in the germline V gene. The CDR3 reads CASSFGAEGYIF. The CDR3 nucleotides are TGTGCCAGCAGTTTTGGGGCGGAGGGCTACATCTTC.

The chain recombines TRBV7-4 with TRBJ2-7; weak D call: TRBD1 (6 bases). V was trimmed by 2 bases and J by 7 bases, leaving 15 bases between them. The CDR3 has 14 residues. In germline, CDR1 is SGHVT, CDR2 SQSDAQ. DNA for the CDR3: TGTGCCAGCAGCTTAAAAGACAGGTTTGGTGAGCAGTACTTC. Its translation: CASSLKDRFGEQYF.

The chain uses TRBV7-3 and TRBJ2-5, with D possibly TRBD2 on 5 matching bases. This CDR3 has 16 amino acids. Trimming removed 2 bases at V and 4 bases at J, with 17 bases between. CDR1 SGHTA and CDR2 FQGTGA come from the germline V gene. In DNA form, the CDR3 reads TGTGCCAGCAGCTTAGGGTCCACTAGACGCGGAGAGACCCAGTACTTC. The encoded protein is CASSLGSTRRGETQYF.